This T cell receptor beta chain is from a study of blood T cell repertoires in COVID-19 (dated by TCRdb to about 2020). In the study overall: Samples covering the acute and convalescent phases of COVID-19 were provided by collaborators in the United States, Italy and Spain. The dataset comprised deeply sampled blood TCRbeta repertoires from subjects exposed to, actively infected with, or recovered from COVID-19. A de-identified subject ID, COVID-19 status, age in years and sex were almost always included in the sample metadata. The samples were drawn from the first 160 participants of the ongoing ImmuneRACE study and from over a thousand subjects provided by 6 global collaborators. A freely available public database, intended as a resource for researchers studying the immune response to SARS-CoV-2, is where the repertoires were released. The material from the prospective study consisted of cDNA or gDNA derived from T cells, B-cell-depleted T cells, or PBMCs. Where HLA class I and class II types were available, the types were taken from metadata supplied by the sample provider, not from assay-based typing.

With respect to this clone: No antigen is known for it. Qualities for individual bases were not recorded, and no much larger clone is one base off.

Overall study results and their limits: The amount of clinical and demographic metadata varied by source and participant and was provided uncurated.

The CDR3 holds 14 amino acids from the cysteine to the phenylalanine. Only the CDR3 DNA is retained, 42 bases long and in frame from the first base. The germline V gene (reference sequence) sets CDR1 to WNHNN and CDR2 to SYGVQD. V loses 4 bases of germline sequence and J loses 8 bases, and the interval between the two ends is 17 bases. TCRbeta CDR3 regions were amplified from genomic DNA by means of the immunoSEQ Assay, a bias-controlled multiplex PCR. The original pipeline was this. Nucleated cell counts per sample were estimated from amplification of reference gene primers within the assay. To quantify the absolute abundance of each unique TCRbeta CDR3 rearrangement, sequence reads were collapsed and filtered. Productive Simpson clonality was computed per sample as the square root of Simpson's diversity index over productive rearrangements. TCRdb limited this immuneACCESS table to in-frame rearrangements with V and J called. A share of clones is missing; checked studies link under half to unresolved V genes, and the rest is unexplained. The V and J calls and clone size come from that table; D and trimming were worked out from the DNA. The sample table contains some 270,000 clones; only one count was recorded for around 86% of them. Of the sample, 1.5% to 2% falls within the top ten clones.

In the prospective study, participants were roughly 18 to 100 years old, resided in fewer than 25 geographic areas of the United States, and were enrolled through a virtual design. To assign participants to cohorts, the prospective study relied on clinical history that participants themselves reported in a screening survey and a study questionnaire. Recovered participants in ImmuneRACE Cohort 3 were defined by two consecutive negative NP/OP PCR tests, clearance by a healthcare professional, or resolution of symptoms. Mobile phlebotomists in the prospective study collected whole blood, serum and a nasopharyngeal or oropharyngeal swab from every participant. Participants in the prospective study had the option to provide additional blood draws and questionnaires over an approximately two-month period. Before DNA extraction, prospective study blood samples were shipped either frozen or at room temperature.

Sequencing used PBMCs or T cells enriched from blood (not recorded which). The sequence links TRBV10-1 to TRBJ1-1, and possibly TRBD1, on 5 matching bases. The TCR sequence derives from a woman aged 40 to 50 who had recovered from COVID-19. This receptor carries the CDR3 CASSGGSRAEEAFF. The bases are TGCGCCAGCAGTGGGGGCAGCAGGGCGGAGGAAGCTTTCTTT.